A single sample gave rise to the 21 T cell receptor beta chains below, sequenced in a study of T cell responses to AZD1222 COVID-19 vaccine (TCRdb year 2021). The sample's time point label, in plain terms: about 28 days (+/-7) after the second vaccine dose. Library method: the immunoSEQ multiplex PCR assay. TCRdb limited this immuneACCESS table to in-frame rearrangements with V and J called. A share of clones is missing; checked studies link under half to unresolved V genes, and the rest is unexplained. Within this sample are 150,000 to 200,000 clones, with about nine tenths of them counted one time only. The ten largest account for around 1.3% of the sample. The sequencing here drew on peripheral blood, taken 28 days after the second AZD1222 dose. All receptors come from an adult who received the AZD1222 COVID-19 vaccine.

This clone was observed a few times. The V gene is TRBV11-2, the J gene TRBJ1-1; no reliable D call. Germline V CDR1 and CDR2: SGHAT, FQNNGV. The CDR3 loop spans 12 amino acids. V was clipped by 6 bases and J by 7 bases, with 12 bases between them. The chain's CDR3 is CASRKTEYEAFF. The CDR3 region has the DNA TGTGCCAGCAGGAAGACGGAGTATGAAGCTTTCTTT.

This clone was detected once. J is TRBJ2-1 and V is TRBV19; possible D gene TRBD2, 5 bases. The germline V gene encodes CDR1 LNHDA and CDR2 SQIVND (reference sequence). The CDR3 runs to 17 residues. V was pared by 1 base and J by 1 base, with 14 bases between. CDR3 residues: CASSIVGAVGSYNEQFF. The CDR3 coding sequence is TGTGCCAGTAGTATAGTGGGAGCGGTGGGATCCTACAATGAGCAGTTCTTC.

This clone was detected a few times. The CDR3 nucleotides are TGCGCCAGCAGCTTGGGGACCGGGACGGAGACCCAGTACTTC. Protein: CASSLGTGTETQYF. The chain joins TRBV5-1 to TRBJ2-5; D might be TRBD1 or TRBD2, each matching 5 bases. Trimming took 0 bases from V and 5 from J, leaving 11 bases between them. This CDR3 contains 14 residues. Looked up from germline, CDR1 is SGHRS and CDR2 is YFSETQ.

V usage is TRBV5-1 and J usage is TRBJ1-2, with a weak D call TRBD1 (6 bases). Looked up from germline, CDR1 is SGHRS and CDR2 is YFSETQ. Deletions cut 4 bases from V and 2 bases from J, with 21 bases between. CDR3 size: 17 residues. CDR3 loop: CASSRGTSPTENYGYTF. The CDR3 DNA follows: TGCGCCAGCAGCAGGGGGACGTCCCCTACGGAAAACTATGGCTACACCTTC.

The V call is TRBV5-1, the J call TRBJ2-1, with 8 bases matching TRBD1. Germline V lookup: CDR1 SGHRS, CDR2 YFSETQ. V lost 6 bases, J lost 6 bases, and 8 bases stayed unmatched. This CDR3 contains 14 residues. Here the CDR3 DNA reads TGCGCCAGCACCCTCGGGACAGGTGCCAATGAGCAGTTCTTC. Translated, it gives CASTLGTGANEQFF.

V and J are TRBV25-1 and TRBJ2-7; 8 bases align to TRBD1. The junction had 9 bases not matched to a gene; V was cut back by 6 bases and J by 5 bases. Germline V lookup: CDR1 MGHDK, CDR2 SYGVNS. The CDR3 consists of 14 residues. The CDR3 coding sequence is TGTGCCAGCAGCTTGGACAGGGTCCACCACGAGCAGTACTTC. This codes for CASSLDRVHHEQYF.

The chain employs TRBV2 and TRBJ1-4, with D perhaps matching TRBD1 (6 bases). Trimming left V 7 bases short and J 0 bases short, with 15 bases between. CDR3 length: 16 residues. Germline values: CDR1 SNHLY, CDR2 FYNNEI. The CDR3 here is CASNVRGSTTNEKLFF. The CDR3 DNA follows: TGTGCCAGCAATGTCAGGGGTTCGACAACTAATGAAAAACTGTTTTTT.

The gene calls are TRBV7-9 and TRBJ1-2; D not resolved. The CDR3 covers 13 residues. Looked up from germline, CDR1 is SEHNR and CDR2 is FQNEAQ (reference sequence). The V gene lost 0 bases and the J gene lost 6 bases, with 8 bases spanning the gap. The CDR3 region is CASSLARRNGYTF. As DNA, the CDR3 is TGTGCCAGCAGCTTAGCGCGTCGTAATGGCTACACCTTC. The variable domain in full, completed from reference TRBV7-9 and TRBJ1-2, reads DTGVSQNPRHKITKRGQNVTFRCDPISEHNRLYWYRQTLGQGPEFLTYFQNEAQLEKSRLLSDRFSAERPKGSFSTLEIQRTEQGDSAMYLCASSLARRNGYTFGSGTRLTVV.

The V call is TRBV27, the J call TRBJ2-1, with TRBD1 matching over 10 bases. In germline, CDR1 is MNHEY, CDR2 SMNVEV (reference sequence). V lost 4 bases and J lost 0; bases outside the gene matches: 3. The CDR3 covers 16 residues. The CDR3 DNA follows: TGTGCCAGCAGTTGGGACAGGGGCAGCTCCTACAATGAGCAGTTCTTC. Protein sequence: CASSWDRGSSYNEQFF.

The chain carries TRBV5-4 and TRBJ2-5; D may be TRBD1 or TRBD2 (5 bases each). The length of the CDR3 is 16 residues. Germline lookup yields CDR1 SGHNT and CDR2 YYREEE (reference sequence). Trimming took off 4 bases at V and 5 bases at J, with 21 bases between the two ends. CDR3 bases: TGTGCCAGCAGCGGAGGTACAGGATCCTTCGGGGAGACCCAGTACTTC. Translated, it gives CASSGGTGSFGETQYF.

The chain employs TRBV29-1 and TRBJ1-6; 12 bases agree with TRBD1. J was trimmed by 14 bases and V by 6 bases; bases with no gene match: 11. The length of the CDR3 is 14 residues. CDR1 is SQVTM, CDR2 ANQGSEA, per germline. The CDR3 DNA reads as TGCAGCGTCTATCTCCGGGACAGGGGGCCCACCCTCCACTTT. Translated: CSVYLRDRGPTLHF. Complete variable domain (other parts from reference TRBV29-1 and TRBJ1-6): SAVISQKPSRDICQRGTSLTIQCQVDSQVTMMFWYRQQPGQSLTLIATANQGSEATYESGFVIDKFPISRPNLTFSTLTVSNMSPEDSSIYLCSVYLRDRGPTLHFGNGTRLTVT.

The chain recombines TRBV6-5 with TRBJ1-2; D not certain. The V end was cut by 0 bases, the J end by 4 bases, with 9 bases between. The CDR3 runs to 14 residues. CDR1 and CDR2 (germline): MNHEY, SVGAGI. CDR3 amino acids: CASSYSMASYGYTF. DNA of the CDR3: TGTGCCAGCAGTTACTCGATGGCCAGCTATGGCTACACCTTC.

This clone is a singleton in its sample. The chain has TRBV5-1 and TRBJ1-1; no definite D call. The germline CDR1 and CDR2 sequences are SGHRS and YFSETQ. The CDR3 is 11 residues long. Trimming cost V 0 bases and J 7 bases, with 4 bases left between them. The DNA of the CDR3 is TGCGCCAGCAGCTTGGGGGGTGAAGCTTTCTTT. This codes for CASSLGGEAFF.

The chain links TRBV13 to TRBJ1-2; TRBD1 matches 11 bases. The length of the CDR3 is 16 residues. Germline V gives CDR1 PRHDT, CDR2 FYEKMQ (reference sequence). The ends lost 4 bases at V and 0 bases at J; junction bases unmatched: 4. The CDR3 here is CASSWDRGLTNYGYTF. CDR3 DNA sequence: TGTGCCAGCAGCTGGGACAGGGGGTTGACTAACTATGGCTACACCTTC. Using reference TRBV13 and TRBJ1-2 for the parts outside the CDR3, the full variable domain is AAGVIQSPRHLIKEKRETATLKCYPIPRHDTVYWYQQGPGQDPQFLISFYEKMQSDKGSIPDRFSAQQFSDYHSELNMSSLELGDSALYFCASSWDRGLTNYGYTFGSGTRLTVV.

This sequence joins TRBV18 and TRBJ2-6; D uncertain. CDR3 length: 14 amino acids. V gave up 2 bases and J gave up 3 bases, with 5 bases separating them. Germline lookup yields CDR1 KGHSH and CDR2 LQKENI. CDR3 amino acids: CASSPGYGANVLTF. CDR3 sequence (DNA): TGTGCCAGCTCACCAGGGTATGGGGCCAACGTCCTGACTTTC.

J is TRBJ1-1 and V is TRBV28; D is undetermined. Germline V CDR1 and CDR2: MDHEN, SYDVKM. V was trimmed by 5 bases and J by 11 bases, leaving 15 bases between them. This CDR3 region has 12 residues. In nucleotides, the CDR3 is TGTGCCAGCAGTCTCCGACGGACGGCTGCTTTCTTT. Amino acid sequence: CASSLRRTAAFF.

This clone was seen only a few times. This chain connects TRBV7-2 to TRBJ1-3; 7 nucleotides align to TRBD1. The germline gives CDR1 SGHTA, CDR2 FQGNSA. The CDR3 covers 15 residues. V lost 4 bases and J lost 0; bases outside the gene matches: 3. CDR3 protein: CASSSDRVSGNTIYF. For the CDR3, the DNA is TGTGCCAGCAGCTCCGACAGGGTCTCTGGAAACACCATATATTTT.

The chain employs TRBV18 and TRBJ1-6; no definite D call. Per the germline V gene, CDR1 is KGHSH and CDR2 is LQKENI. The CDR3 runs 15 residues. The V end was cut by 3 bases, the J end by 9 bases, with 15 bases between. The DNA of the CDR3 is TGTGCCAGCTCACCCAACGAAGTCCATGCTTCACCCCTCCACTTT. This codes for CASSPNEVHASPLHF.

The chain links TRBV6-5 to TRBJ2-3; the match to TRBD2 covers 8 bases. The CDR3 runs to 14 residues. The ends lost 10 bases at V and 4 bases at J; junction bases unmatched: 10. Germline V gives CDR1 MNHEY, CDR2 SVGAGI. This CDR3 reads CATRGGSGSDTQYF. The CDR3 DNA reads as TGTGCCACACGGGGGGGTTCAGGGTCAGATACGCAGTATTTT.

This chain uses TRBV6-1 with TRBJ1-6; 7 positions agree with TRBD1. Germline V gene data show CDR1 as MNHNS and CDR2 as SASEGT. The CDR3 loop spans 19 amino acids. V lost 4 bases, J lost 0 bases, and 12 bases stayed unmatched. CDR3 region: CASSGSIPGQRSYNSPLHF. CDR3 nucleotide sequence: TGTGCCAGCAGTGGCTCGATCCCGGGACAGCGCTCCTATAATTCACCCCTCCACTTT.

This chain uses TRBV11-1 with TRBJ2-4; D is ambiguous. CDR3 size: 15 residues. Per the germline V gene, CDR1 is SGHAT and CDR2 is FQDESV (reference sequence). The ends were cut back, 2 bases at V and 4 bases at J, with 12 bases in the middle. The CDR3 bases are TGTGCCAGCAGCTTACTGGGAAGAGGAAAAAACATTCAGTACTTC. It specifies CASSLLGRGKNIQYF.